The 14 T cell receptor beta chains presented below share a single source sample, sequenced in a study of T cell responses to AZD1222 COVID-19 vaccine. This table comes from immunoSEQ multiplex PCR, and its TCRdb copy is limited to in-frame clones, with some not included. The table lists over 70,000 clones, 60% to 85% of them singletons. Here the sequenced sample was peripheral blood, taken 28 days after the second dose of the MenACWY control vaccine. Receptors originate from an adult who received the MenACWY meningococcal vaccine as a control.

The rearrangement links TRBV19 to TRBJ1-2; no definite D call. V shed 0 bases and J shed 2 bases, with 16 bases lying between them. CDR3 length: 17 residues. Germline loops: CDR1 LNHDA, CDR2 SQIVND (reference sequence). The CDR3 here is CASSIDPQSAQNYGYTF. Written as DNA, the CDR3 is TGTGCCAGTAGTATAGATCCCCAGAGCGCACAAAACTATGGCTACACCTTC.

The V call is TRBV15, the J call TRBJ2-5; the D is unclear. The V end lost 1 base, the J end lost 5 bases, and 8 bases lay between the germline ends. This CDR3 comprises 13 residues. Per the germline V gene, CDR1 is LNHNV and CDR2 is YYDKDF (reference sequence). In DNA form, the CDR3 reads TGTGCCACCAGCAGAGGAGTCGCCGAGACCCAGTACTTC. Protein product: CATSRGVAETQYF.

The chain uses TRBV27 and TRBJ2-1; the match to TRBD2 covers 16 bases. CDR3 length: 15 amino acids. J lost 9 bases, V lost 5 bases, and 4 bases had no gene match. Per germline, CDR1 MNHEY and CDR2 SMNVEV (reference sequence). CDR3 sequence reads: CASSPGTSGRAEQFF. The CDR3, as DNA: TGTGCCAGCAGTCCCGGGACTAGCGGGAGGGCTGAGCAGTTCTTC.

The V and J genes are TRBV5-4 and TRBJ1-1; D might be TRBD1 (5 bases). Germline V gene data show CDR1 as SGHNT and CDR2 as YYREEE (reference sequence). This CDR3 has 11 amino acids. V was trimmed by 7 bases and J by 8 bases, leaving 12 bases between them. CDR3 nucleotides: TGTGCCAGCGGACATGACGGAGAAGCTTTCTTT. This encodes CASGHDGEAFF.

This rearrangement joins TRBV7-2 to TRBJ1-5; the match to TRBD1 covers 7 bases. The V segment lost 5 bases and the J segment 1 base; nucleotides outside the gene matches: 5. In germline, CDR1 is SGHTA, CDR2 FQGNSA. The CDR3 loop spans 15 amino acids. CDR3 residues: CASSPTGLSNQPQHF. In DNA form, the CDR3 reads TGTGCCAGCAGCCCGACAGGGCTAAGCAATCAGCCCCAGCATTTT.

The V and J genes are TRBV19 and TRBJ1-5; no clear D gene. This CDR3 has 14 residues. Germline V CDR1 and CDR2: LNHDA, SQIVND (reference sequence). V gave up 4 bases and J gave up 0 bases, with 7 bases separating them. The CDR3 reads CASSTSNSNQPQHF. CDR3 bases: TGTGCCAGTAGTACCAGCAATAGCAATCAGCCCCAGCATTTT.

The V call is TRBV6-5, the J call TRBJ2-7; 10 bases agree with TRBD1. CDR1 is MNHEY, CDR2 SVGAGI, per germline. The trim removed 6 bases at V and 3 bases at J, leaving 5 bases unmatched. The CDR3 has 14 residues. This CDR3 is CASRGQGGVYEQYF. The CDR3 DNA follows: TGTGCCAGCAGAGGACAGGGGGGGGTCTACGAGCAGTACTTC.

The chain has TRBV28 and TRBJ1-1; D might be TRBD1 (5 bases). This CDR3 has 15 residues. Germline assignment: CDR1 MDHEN and CDR2 SYDVKM. Trimming took off 2 bases at V and 8 bases at J, with 18 bases between the two ends. DNA of the CDR3: TGTGCCAGCAGTTTACCCACACAGCAGGGAGAAGAAGCTTTCTTT. Protein: CASSLPTQQGEEAFF.

The V and J genes are TRBV6-5 and TRBJ2-7, with D possibly matching TRBD1 (9 bases). CDR1 is MNHEY and CDR2 is SVGAGI in the germline V gene. The V and J ends lost 8 bases and 2 bases respectively, with 19 bases between them. The CDR3 spans 15 residues. The CDR3 loop is CASETGGTRTYEQYF. The CDR3 nucleotides read TGTGCCAGCGAGACAGGGGGGACTAGAACCTACGAGCAGTACTTC.

The chain has TRBV7-2 and TRBJ2-5, with TRBD2 matching 8 bases. The CDR3 runs 15 residues. Germline loops: CDR1 SGHTA, CDR2 FQGNSA. Germline trimming cut 3 bases from V and 5 bases from J; bases unmatched to any gene: 8. CDR3 sequence reads: CASSLDRGGWETQYF. The CDR3 DNA reads as TGTGCCAGCAGCTTGGACCGGGGGGGCTGGGAGACCCAGTACTTC. Combining the CDR3 with reference TRBV7-2 and TRBJ2-5 gives the whole variable domain GAGVSQSPSNKVTEKGKDVELRCDPISGHTALYWYRQSLGQGLEFLIYFQGNSAPDKSGLPSDRFSAERTGGSVSTLTIQRTQQEDSAVYLCASSLDRGGWETQYFGPGTRLLVL.

Only a few counts were recorded for this clone. The CDR3 bases are TGCAGCGTTGAGAGCAGGGGTAACTATGGCTACACCTTC. It is translated as CSVESRGNYGYTF. The J gene is TRBJ1-2, the V gene TRBV29-1, with D maybe TRBD1 (6 bases). The CDR3 consists of 13 residues. Deletions cut 3 bases from V and 1 base from J, with 9 bases between. Germline V gene lookup returns CDR1 SQVTM and CDR2 ANQGSEA.

V is TRBV24-1 and J is TRBJ2-1; TRBD2 aligns across 13 bases. Unmatched junction bases numbered 6, after V lost 3 bases and J lost 8 bases. This CDR3 is 16 amino acids long. Looked up from germline, CDR1 is KGHDR and CDR2 is SFDVKD. CDR3 nucleotides: TGTGCCACCAGTGATATTGGGACTAGCGGGACGTATGAGCAGTTCTTC. Residues: CATSDIGTSGTYEQFF.

The chain uses TRBV9 and TRBJ1-5; D remains ambiguous. Trimming removed 4 bases at V and 5 bases at J, with 13 bases between. Germline V CDR1 and CDR2: SGDLS, YYNGEE. This CDR3 comprises 14 residues. CDR3: CASSSRHTDQPQHF. DNA for the CDR3: TGTGCCAGCAGCTCCCGACATACGGATCAGCCCCAGCATTTT.

This chain joins TRBV18 and TRBJ1-3, with D tentatively TRBD1 (6 bases). This CDR3 comprises 17 residues. Per germline, CDR1 KGHSH and CDR2 LQKENI. Between the trimmed V and J ends, which lost 2 bases and 0 bases, there was a span of 14 bases. CDR3 nucleotide sequence: TGTGCCAGCTCACCAACTCCGACAGGACGCTCTGGAAACACCATATATTTT. Its translation: CASSPTPTGRSGNTIYF.